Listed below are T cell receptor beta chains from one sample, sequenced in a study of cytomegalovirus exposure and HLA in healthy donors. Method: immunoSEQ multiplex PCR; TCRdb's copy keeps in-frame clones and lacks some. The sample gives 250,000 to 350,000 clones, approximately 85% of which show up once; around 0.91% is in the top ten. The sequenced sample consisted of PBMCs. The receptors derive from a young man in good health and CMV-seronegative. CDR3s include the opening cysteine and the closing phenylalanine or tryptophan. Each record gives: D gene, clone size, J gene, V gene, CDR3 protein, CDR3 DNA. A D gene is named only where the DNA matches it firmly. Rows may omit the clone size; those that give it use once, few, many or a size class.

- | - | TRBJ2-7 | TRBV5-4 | CASSLDSLSSYEQYF | TGTGCCAGCAGCTTAGACAGCCTGAGCTCCTACGAGCAGTACTTC
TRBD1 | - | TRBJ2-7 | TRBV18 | CASSLDRGEQYF | TGTGCCAGCTCACTGGACAGGGGCGAGCAGTACTTC
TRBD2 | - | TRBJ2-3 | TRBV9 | CASSVDSGGPQYF | TGTGCCAGCAGCGTAGATTCGGGGGGGCCCCAGTATTTT
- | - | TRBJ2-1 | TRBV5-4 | CAGDWGDRSYNEQFF | TGTGCCGGCGATTGGGGAGATCGCTCCTACAATGAGCAGTTCTTC
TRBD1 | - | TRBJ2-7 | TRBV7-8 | CASSSISTGVEQYF | TGTGCCAGCAGCTCCATTAGCACAGGGGTCGAGCAGTACTTC
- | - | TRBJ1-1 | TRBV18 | CASSPLRGDGWGGTEAFF | TGTGCCAGCTCACCACTAAGGGGTGATGGCTGGGGTGGCACTGAAGCTTTCTTT
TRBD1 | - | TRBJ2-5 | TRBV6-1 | CASSLGQEQETQYF | TGTGCCAGCAGTTTAGGACAGGAGCAAGAGACCCAGTACTTC
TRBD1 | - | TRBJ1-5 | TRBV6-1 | CASSDAGTGYSNQPQHF | TGTGCCAGCAGTGATGCCGGGACAGGGTATAGCAATCAGCCCCAGCATTTT
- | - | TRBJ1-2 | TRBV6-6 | CASRRQEINYGYTF | TGTGCCAGCAGAAGACAGGAGATTAACTATGGCTACACCTTC
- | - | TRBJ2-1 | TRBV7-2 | CASSLAGDYNEQFF | TGTGCCAGCAGCTTAGCTGGAGACTACAATGAGCAGTTCTTC
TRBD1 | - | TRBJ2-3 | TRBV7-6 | CASSLGLQGAGADTQYF | TGTGCCAGCAGCTTAGGCCTTCAGGGGGCTGGCGCAGATACGCAGTATTTT
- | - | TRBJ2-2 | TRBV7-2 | CASSLHPQANTGELFF | TGTGCCAGCAGCCTACATCCACAGGCTAACACCGGGGAGCTGTTTTTT
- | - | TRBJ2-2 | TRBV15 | CATSLTTNTGELFF | TGTGCCACCAGTCTGACAACGAACACCGGGGAGCTGTTTTTT
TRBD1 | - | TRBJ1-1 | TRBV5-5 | CASSFYTGGYTEAFF | TGTGCCAGCAGCTTCTACACAGGGGGCTACACTGAAGCTTTCTTT
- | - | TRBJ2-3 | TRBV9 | CASSVEPDTQYF | TGTGCCAGCAGCGTAGAGCCAGATACGCAGTATTTT
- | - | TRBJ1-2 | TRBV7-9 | CASSLANTYGYTF | TGTGCCAGCAGCTTAGCGAACACCTATGGCTACACCTTC
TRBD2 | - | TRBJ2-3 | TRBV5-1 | CASRQEQGTSVTDTQYF | TGCGCCAGCAGACAAGAACAGGGGACTAGCGTCACAGATACGCAGTATTTT
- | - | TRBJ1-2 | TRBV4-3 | CASSRVDRIRYGYTF | TGCGCCAGCAGCCGAGTAGACAGGATACGATATGGCTACACCTTC
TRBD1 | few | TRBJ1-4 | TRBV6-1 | CASSEREGTASEKLFF | TGTGCCAGCAGTGAAAGGGAAGGGACAGCTTCGGAAAAACTGTTTTTT
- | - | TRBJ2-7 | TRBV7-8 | CASSLGAGDSYEQYF | TGTGCCAGCAGCTTAGGGGCAGGGGACTCCTACGAGCAGTACTTC
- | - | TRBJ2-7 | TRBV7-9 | CAAGHSAYEQYF | TGTGCCGCCGGACATTCCGCCTACGAGCAGTACTTC
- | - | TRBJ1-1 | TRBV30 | CAWSVLHDTEAFF | TGTGCCTGGAGTGTACTGCATGATACTGAAGCTTTCTTT
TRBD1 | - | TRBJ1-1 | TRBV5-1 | CASSLGTGDTEAFF | TGCGCCAGCAGCTTGGGAACAGGGGACACTGAAGCTTTCTTT
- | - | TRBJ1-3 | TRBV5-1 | CASSPGANSGNTIYF | TGCGCCAGCAGCCCAGGGGCGAACTCTGGAAACACCATATATTTT
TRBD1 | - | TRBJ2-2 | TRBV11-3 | CASSLVLGQGTGELFF | TGTGCCAGCAGCTTAGTTCTCGGACAGGGCACCGGGGAGCTGTTTTTT
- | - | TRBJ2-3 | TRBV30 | CAWNALGPGDTQYF | TGTGCCTGGAACGCCCTCGGCCCGGGAGATACGCAGTATTTT
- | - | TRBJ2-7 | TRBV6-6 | CASGYTGSEQYF | TGTGCCAGTGGTTATACAGGGAGCGAGCAGTACTTC
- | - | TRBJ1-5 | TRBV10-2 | CASSEGRGNSNQPQHF | TGCGCCAGCAGTGAGGGCAGGGGAAATAGCAATCAGCCCCAGCATTTT
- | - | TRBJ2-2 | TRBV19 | CASSSPGQKAGELFF | TGTGCCAGTAGTAGCCCGGGACAAAAAGCCGGGGAGCTGTTTTTT
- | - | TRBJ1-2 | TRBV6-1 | CASSQQGFYGYTF | TGTGCCAGCAGCCAACAGGGCTTCTATGGCTACACCTTC
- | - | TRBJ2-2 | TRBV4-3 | CASSQDETLNTGELFF | TGCGCCAGCAGCCAAGATGAGACACTGAACACCGGGGAGCTGTTTTTT
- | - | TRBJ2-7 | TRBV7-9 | CASSLGLGTHEQYF | TGTGCCAGCAGCTTAGGACTAGGTACACACGAGCAGTACTTC
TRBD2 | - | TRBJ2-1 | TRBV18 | CASSPSGGLYNEQFF | TGTGCCAGCTCGCCCAGCGGGGGCCTTTACAATGAGCAGTTCTTC
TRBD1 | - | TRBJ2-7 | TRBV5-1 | CASSDQTGATYEQYF | TGCGCCAGCAGCGATCAGACAGGGGCGACCTACGAGCAGTACTTC
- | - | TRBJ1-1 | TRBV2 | CASSEIRGTEAFF | TGTGCCAGCAGTGAAATACGCGGTACTGAAGCTTTCTTT
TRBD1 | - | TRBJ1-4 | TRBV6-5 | CASRETGVEYEKLFF | TGTGCCAGCAGAGAAACAGGGGTTGAGTATGAAAAACTGTTTTTT
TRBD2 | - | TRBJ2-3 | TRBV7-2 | CASSPQRGGTDTQYF | TGTGCCAGCAGCCCACAGCGGGGGGGCACAGATACGCAGTATTTT
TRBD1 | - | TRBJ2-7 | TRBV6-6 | CASSSTGQGVSYEQYF | TGTGCCAGCAGTTCCACTGGACAGGGTGTGTCCTACGAGCAGTACTTC
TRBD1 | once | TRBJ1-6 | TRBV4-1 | CASRLNDRGFDSPLHF | TGCGCCAGCAGGCTTAACGACAGGGGCTTTGATTCACCCCTCCACTTT
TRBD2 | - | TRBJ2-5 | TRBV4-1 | CASSQTIGTSGGATETQYF | TGCGCCAGCAGCCAAACCATTGGGACTAGCGGGGGGGCCACAGAGACCCAGTACTTC
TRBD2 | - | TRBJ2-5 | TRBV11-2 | CASSLRGGQETQYF | TGTGCCAGCAGCCTACGGGGGGGACAAGAGACCCAGTACTTC
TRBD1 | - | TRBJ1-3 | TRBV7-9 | CASSLTGGAENTIYF | TGTGCCAGCAGCCTTACAGGGGGCGCAGAAAACACCATATATTTT
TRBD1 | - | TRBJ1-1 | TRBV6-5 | CASSSMTGSEAFF | TGTGCCAGCAGTTCGATGACAGGGTCCGAAGCTTTCTTT
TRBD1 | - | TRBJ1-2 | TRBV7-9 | CASSPPDRQGYTF | TGTGCCAGCAGCCCCCCGGACAGGCAGGGCTACACCTTC
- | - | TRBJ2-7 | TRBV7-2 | CASSFGGLYEQYF | TGTGCCAGCAGCTTTGGGGGACTTTACGAGCAGTACTTC
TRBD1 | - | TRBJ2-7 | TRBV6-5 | CASRSPRGPGYF | TGTGCCAGCAGGTCACCCAGGGGGCCGGGGTACTTC
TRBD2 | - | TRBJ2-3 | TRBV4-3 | CASSQDERGGSDTQYF | TGCGCCAGCAGCCAAGATGAGCGGGGAGGCTCAGATACGCAGTATTTT
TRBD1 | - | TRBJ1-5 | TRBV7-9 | CASSLGQGNQPQHF | TGTGCCAGCAGCTTAGGACAGGGGAATCAGCCCCAGCATTTT